This T cell receptor beta chain was identified in a study of blood T cell repertoires in COVID-19. The overall study: The cDNA or gDNA used as material had been derived from T cells, B-cell-depleted T cells, or PBMCs.

V lost 11 bases and J lost 2; bases outside the gene matches: 4. This CDR3 has 12 amino acids. Per the germline V gene, CDR1 is ENHRY and CDR2 is SYGVKD. Data came from immunoSEQ multiplex PCR; TCRdb stores just in-frame clones and leaves some out. The repertoire holds some 500,000 clones, with 88% as singletons. The clonotype comes from a middle-aged woman who had recovered from COVID-19. Sequencing was carried out using PBMCs or T cells enriched from blood (not recorded which). The V gene is TRBV10-3, the J gene TRBJ2-7; TRBD2 aligns across 9 bases. The CDR3 sequence: CAAGTSPYEQYF. The CDR3 coding sequence is TGTGCCGCCGGGACTAGCCCCTACGAGCAGTACTTC.